Sequencing of this T cell receptor beta chain was carried out in a study of blood T cells in healthy people across ages. General study results and limits: It was found that TCR beta diversity correlated strongly with the percentage of naive T cells.

For the second PCR, which ran for roughly 6 to 11 cycles, a sample-barcoded 5' primer and a J-beta primer mix were used. TCRdb passed the 5' RACE reads through MiXCR, listing each CDR3 protein once. The sample lists 710,000 or so distinct CDR3 sequences, 22% seen once, with 22% in the top ten. This clonotype turned up a few times. The antigen is unknown. Sequencing used blood. The origin of this receptor is a man in his sixties or seventies in good health.

Here the CDR3 DNA reads TGCAGCGTTGAAGGGAAAAGGGGCGGAGAGTTCTATGGCTACACCTTC. This sequence encodes CSVEGKRGGEFYGYTF. This chain connects TRBV29-1 to TRBJ1-2, with TRBD1 as a possible D gene (5 bases). The CDR3 runs to 16 residues. Germline V gene sequence: CDR1 SQVTM, CDR2 ANQGSEA. The V gene lost 1 base and the J gene lost 4 bases, with 19 bases spanning the gap.